These 5 T cell receptor beta chains share one sample of origin, sequenced in a study of blood T cell dynamics during melanoma immunotherapy. TCRdb keeps only in-frame clones here, not all; method: immunoSEQ multiplex PCR. The table records almost 8,500 clones, approximately 90% of them present only once. This sample's time point: week 3, after first cycle of checkpoint inhibitor. The sample here was blood, taken from a patient treated with checkpoint blockade. The receptors were gathered from a human donor with melanoma.

J is TRBJ2-7 and V is TRBV19; D perhaps matches TRBD1 (6 bases). CDR1 and CDR2 (germline): LNHDA, SQIVND (reference sequence). The CDR3 length is 13 residues. The V end lost 10 bases, the J end lost 2 bases, and 15 bases lay between the germline ends. CDR3 sequence (DNA): TGTGCCACCAGGAAAGGGGGAGCCTACGAGCAGTACTTC. Encoded protein: CATRKGGAYEQYF.

The genes are TRBV4-1 and TRBJ1-1; TRBD1 is a possible D gene (5 bases). Trimming took 6 bases from V and 1 from J, leaving 9 bases between them. The CDR3 is 13 residues long. Germline assignment: CDR1 MGHRA and CDR2 YSYEKL. The DNA for the CDR3 is TGCGCCAGCAGGCGGGGCACGAACACTGAAGCTTTCTTT. This encodes CASRRGTNTEAFF.

The V call is TRBV5-4, the J call TRBJ1-3, with D unresolved. CDR1 and CDR2 (germline): SGHNT, YYREEE (reference sequence). Trimming shortened V by 3 bases and J by 4 bases, and 8 bases separated the two germline ends. The CDR3 extends over 13 amino acids. In DNA, the CDR3 is TGTGCCAGCAGCTACCCCGCCGGAAACACCATATATTTT. Protein product: CASSYPAGNTIYF.

This chain joins TRBV9 and TRBJ2-7; possibly TRBD1 for D (6 bases). V lost 0 bases to trimming and J lost 2 bases, with 12 bases between them. The CDR3 sequence is 15 residues long. CDR1 and CDR2 (germline): SGDLS, YYNGEE. The CDR3: CASSVAPGTTYEQYF. For the CDR3, the DNA is TGTGCCAGCAGCGTAGCCCCCGGGACAACCTACGAGCAGTACTTC.

The rearrangement links TRBV5-1 to TRBJ2-7; D not certain. Trimming removed 2 bases from V and 2 bases from J, with 11 bases in between. The CDR3 runs to 14 residues. Germline V gene lookup returns CDR1 SGHRS and CDR2 YFSETQ. CDR3 loop: CASSLYSGTYEQYF. CDR3 coding DNA: TGCGCCAGCAGCTTATACAGTGGTACCTACGAGCAGTACTTC.